A single T cell receptor beta chain is shown here with its context. This entry is derived from a study of shared clonotypes between healthy human individuals. At deep level, the assay was performed. TCRdb's copy holds only in-frame clones and misses some; the assay was immunoSEQ multiplex PCR. The table shows over a million clones, with more than 95% occurring only once. Looked up from germline, CDR1 is LNHDA and CDR2 is SQIVND (reference sequence). V was pared by 11 bases and J by 3 bases, with 9 bases of the junction left unmatched. The CDR3 totals 14 residues. Division of CD4+ cells produced a CD45RA+ naive subset and a CD45RA-negative memory subset.

V is TRBV19 and J is TRBJ2-2, with 7 positions matching TRBD1. Source material: naive CD4+ T cells sorted from blood. The subset: CD45RA+ positively selected. This receptor was taken from a young man in good health. Written as DNA, the CDR3 is TGTGCCTCCAGCCGGGACAGCCACACCGGGGAGCTGTTTTTT. Translated, it gives CASSRDSHTGELFF.